This T cell receptor beta chain originates from a study of long-term antiretroviral therapy in people with HIV. Regarding the study as a whole: Neither ART adherence, viral resistance nor therapy changes were documented.

This clone was recorded only once. Its target is not known. Trimming cost V 8 bases and J 6 bases; bases outside gene matches: 4. Germline V gives CDR1 MNHNS, CDR2 SASEGT. CDR3 length: 14 amino acids. Version v3.0 of the immunoSEQ assay ran at survey level. Profiled with immunoSEQ multiplex PCR; TCRdb holds only in-frame clones, not every one. Counted here are about 15,000 clones, almost 90% occurring once; the ten biggest clones make up roughly 14%. Sequences were derived from unsorted PBMCs, sampled around 2.3 years before starting antiretroviral therapy. The genes are TRBV6-1 and TRBJ1-6; TRBD1 aligns across 10 bases. The TCR comes from a woman aged 25 to 39 with HIV. The CDR3 DNA reads TGTGCCAGCCCCGGACAGGGGGGTAATTCACCCCTCCACTTT. Translation: CASPGQGGNSPLHF.